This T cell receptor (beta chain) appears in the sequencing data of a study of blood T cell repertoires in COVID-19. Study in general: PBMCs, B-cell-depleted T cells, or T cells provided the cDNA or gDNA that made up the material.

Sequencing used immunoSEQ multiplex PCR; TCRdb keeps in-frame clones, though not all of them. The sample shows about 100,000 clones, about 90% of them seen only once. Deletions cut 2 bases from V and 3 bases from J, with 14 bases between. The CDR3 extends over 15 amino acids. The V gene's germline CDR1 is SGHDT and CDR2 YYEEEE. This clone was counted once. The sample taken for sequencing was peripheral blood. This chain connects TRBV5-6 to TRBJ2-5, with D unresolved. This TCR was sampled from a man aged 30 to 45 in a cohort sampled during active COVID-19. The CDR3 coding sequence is TGTGCCAGCAGCTTTTTAGGAGCCGAGGAAGAGACCCAGTACTTC. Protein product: CASSFLGAEEETQYF.